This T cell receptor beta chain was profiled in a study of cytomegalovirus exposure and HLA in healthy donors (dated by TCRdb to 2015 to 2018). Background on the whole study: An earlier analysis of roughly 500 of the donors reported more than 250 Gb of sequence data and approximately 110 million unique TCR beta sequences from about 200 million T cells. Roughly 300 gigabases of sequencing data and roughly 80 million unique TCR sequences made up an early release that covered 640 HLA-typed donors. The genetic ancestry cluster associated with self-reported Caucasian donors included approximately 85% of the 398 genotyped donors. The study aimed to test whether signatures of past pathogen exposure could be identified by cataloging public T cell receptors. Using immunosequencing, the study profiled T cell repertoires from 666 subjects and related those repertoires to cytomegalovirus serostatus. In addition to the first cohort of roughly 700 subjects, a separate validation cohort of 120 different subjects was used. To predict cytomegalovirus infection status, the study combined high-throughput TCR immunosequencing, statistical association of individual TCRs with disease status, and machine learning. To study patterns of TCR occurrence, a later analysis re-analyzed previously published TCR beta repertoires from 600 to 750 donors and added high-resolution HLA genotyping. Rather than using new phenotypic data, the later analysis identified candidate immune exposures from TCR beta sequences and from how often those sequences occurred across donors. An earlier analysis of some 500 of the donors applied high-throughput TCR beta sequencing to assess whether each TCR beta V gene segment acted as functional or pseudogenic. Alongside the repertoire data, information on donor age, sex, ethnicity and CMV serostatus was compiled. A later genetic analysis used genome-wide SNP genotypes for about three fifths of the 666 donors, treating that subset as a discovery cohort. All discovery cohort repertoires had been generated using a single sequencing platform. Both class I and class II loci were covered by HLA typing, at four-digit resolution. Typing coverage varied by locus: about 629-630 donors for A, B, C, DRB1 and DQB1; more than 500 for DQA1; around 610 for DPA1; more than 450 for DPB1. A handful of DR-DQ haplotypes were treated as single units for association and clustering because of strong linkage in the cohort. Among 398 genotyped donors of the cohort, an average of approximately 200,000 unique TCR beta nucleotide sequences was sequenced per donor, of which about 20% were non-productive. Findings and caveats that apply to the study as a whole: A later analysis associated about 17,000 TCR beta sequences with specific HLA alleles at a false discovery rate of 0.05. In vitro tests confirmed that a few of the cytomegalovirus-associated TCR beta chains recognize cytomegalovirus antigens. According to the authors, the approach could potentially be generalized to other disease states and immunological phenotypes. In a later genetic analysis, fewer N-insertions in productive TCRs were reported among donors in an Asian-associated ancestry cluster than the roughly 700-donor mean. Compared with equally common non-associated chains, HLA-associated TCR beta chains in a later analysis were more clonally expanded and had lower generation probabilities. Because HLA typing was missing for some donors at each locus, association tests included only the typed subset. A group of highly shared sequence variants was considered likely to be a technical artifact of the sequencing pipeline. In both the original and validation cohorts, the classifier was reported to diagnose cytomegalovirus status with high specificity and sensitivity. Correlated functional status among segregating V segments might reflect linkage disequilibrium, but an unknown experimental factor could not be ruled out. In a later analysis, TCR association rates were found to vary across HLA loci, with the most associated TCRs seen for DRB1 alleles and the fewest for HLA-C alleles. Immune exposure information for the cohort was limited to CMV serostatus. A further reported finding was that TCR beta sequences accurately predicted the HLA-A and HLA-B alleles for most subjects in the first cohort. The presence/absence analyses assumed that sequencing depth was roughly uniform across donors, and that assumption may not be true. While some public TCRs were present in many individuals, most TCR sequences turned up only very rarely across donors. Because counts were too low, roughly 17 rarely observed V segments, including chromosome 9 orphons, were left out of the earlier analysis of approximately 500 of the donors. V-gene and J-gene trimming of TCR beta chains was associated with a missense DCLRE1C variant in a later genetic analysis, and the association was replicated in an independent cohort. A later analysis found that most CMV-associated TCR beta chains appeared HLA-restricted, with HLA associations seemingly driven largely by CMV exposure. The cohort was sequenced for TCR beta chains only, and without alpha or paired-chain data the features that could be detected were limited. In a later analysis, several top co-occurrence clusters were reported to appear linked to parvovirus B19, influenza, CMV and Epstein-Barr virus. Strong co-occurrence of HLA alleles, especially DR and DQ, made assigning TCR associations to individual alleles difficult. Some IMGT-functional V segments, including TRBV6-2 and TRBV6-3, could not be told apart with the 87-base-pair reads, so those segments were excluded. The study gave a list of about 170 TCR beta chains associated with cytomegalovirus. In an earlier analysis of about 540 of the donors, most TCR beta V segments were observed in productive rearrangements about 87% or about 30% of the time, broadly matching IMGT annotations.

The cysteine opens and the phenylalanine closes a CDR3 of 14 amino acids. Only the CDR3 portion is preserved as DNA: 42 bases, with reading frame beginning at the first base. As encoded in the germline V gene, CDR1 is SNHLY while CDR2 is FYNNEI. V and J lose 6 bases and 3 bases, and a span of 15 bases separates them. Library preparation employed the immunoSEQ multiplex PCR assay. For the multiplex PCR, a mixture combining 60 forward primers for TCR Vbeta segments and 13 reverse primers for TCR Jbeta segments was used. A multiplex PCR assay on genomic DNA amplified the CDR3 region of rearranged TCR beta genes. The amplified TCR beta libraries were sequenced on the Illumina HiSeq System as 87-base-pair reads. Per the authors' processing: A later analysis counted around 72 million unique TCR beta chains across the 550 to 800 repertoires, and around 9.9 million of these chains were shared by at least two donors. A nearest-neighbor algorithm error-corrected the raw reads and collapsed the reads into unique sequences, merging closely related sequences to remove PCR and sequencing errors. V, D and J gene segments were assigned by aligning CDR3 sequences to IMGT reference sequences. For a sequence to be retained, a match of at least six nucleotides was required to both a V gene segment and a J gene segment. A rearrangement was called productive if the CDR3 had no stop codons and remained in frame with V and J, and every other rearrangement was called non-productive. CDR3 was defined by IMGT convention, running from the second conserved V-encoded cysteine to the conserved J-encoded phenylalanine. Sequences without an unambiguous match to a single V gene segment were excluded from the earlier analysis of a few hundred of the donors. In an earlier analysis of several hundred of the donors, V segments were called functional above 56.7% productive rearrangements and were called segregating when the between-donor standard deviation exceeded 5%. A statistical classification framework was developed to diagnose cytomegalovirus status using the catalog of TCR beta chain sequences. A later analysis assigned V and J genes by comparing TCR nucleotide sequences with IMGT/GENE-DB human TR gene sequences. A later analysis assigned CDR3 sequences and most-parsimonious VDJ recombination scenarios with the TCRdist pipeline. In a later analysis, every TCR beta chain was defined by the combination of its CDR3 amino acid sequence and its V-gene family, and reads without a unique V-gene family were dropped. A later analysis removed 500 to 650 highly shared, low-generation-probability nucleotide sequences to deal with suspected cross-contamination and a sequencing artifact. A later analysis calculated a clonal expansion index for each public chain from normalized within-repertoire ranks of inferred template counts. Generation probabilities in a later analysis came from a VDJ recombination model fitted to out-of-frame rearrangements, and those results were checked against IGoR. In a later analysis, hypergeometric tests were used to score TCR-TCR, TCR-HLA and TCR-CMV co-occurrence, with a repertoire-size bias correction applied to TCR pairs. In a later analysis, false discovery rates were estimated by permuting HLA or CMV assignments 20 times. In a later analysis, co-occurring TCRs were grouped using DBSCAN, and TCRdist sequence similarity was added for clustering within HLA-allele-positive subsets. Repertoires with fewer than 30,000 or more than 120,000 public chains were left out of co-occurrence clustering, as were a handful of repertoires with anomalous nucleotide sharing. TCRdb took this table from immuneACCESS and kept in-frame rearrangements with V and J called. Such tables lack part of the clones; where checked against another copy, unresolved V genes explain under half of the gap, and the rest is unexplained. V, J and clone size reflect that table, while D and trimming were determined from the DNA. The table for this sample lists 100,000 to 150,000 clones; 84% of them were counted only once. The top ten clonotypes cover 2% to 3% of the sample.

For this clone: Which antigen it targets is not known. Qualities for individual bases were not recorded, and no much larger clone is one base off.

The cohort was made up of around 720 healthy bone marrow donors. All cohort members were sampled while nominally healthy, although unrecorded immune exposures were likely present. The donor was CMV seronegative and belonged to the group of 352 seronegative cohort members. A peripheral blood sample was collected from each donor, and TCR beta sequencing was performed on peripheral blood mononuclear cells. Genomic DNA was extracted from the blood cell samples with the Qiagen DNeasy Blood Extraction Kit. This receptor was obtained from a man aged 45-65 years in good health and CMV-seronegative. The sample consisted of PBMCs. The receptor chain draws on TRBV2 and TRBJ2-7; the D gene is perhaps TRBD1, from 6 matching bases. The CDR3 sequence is CASSPGQGLYEQYF. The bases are TGTGCCAGCAGCCCGGGACAAGGCCTCTACGAGCAGTACTTC.